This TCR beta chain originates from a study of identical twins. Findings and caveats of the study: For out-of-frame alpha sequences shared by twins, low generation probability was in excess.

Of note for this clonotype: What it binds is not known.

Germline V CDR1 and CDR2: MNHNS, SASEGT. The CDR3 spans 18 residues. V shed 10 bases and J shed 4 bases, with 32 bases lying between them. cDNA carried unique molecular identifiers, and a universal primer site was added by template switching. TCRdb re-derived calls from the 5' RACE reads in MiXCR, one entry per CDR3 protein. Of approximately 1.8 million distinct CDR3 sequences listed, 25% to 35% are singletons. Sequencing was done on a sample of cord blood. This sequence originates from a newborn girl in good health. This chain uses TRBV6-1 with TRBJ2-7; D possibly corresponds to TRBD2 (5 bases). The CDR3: CATRTRGIKGVPTYEQYF. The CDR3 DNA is TGTGCCACCCGTACCCGGGGAATCAAAGGAGTCCCCACGTACGAGCAGTACTTC.